In this sample, the clone carrying this T cell receptor (beta chain) turned up once. This entry comes from a study of blood T cell repertoires in COVID-19. Germline V CDR1 and CDR2: MNHEY, SVGAGI. V trimming: 6 bases; J trimming: 4 bases; junction bases outside the gene matches: 9. This CDR3 spans 15 amino acids. Only in-frame clones appear in the TCRdb table, and some are missing; sequencing was by immunoSEQ multiplex PCR. The sample shows about 100,000 clones, roughly 84% of them seen only once. This rearrangement joins TRBV6-5 to TRBJ1-3; 7 bases align to TRBD1. Sequencing input: peripheral blood. The TCR originated in a man between 25 and 39 years old in a cohort sampled during active COVID-19. For the CDR3, the DNA is TGTGCCAGCAGAGCGACGACAGGGAGGGGAAACACCATATATTTT. Protein sequence: CASRATTGRGNTIYF.